This TCR beta chain was identified in a study of beta chain features in type 1 diabetes. Study-level results: Moderate but significant shortening of TCRB CDR3s was recorded in all four CD4+ subsets from Type 1 diabetes patients.

The study reverse transcribed the entire isolated RNA, so it sequenced expressed TCRB transcripts. The table came from immunoSEQ multiplex PCR; TCRdb's copy has only in-frame clones and leaves some out. The sample includes 130,000 to 150,000 clones, around 13% of them seen just once. In germline, CDR1 is MDHEN, CDR2 SYDVKM. This CDR3 has 12 residues. The germline V and J ends were trimmed by 5 bases and 3 bases, with 8 bases remaining between them. Details on this clone: Its antigen is unknown. The identical CDR3 is also encoded by other nucleotide sequences in the sample.

This receptor was taken from a man between 18 and 29 years old with type 1 diabetes. The sample comprised central memory CD4+ T cells from blood. The J gene is TRBJ2-7, the V gene TRBV28; D is ambiguous. The CDR3 protein is CASSPPRYEQYF. CDR3 nucleotide sequence: TGTGCCAGCAGTCCCCCCCGCTACGAGCAGTACTTC.